This is a list of T cell receptor beta chains from one sample in a study of blood T cell repertoires in COVID-19. Generated by immunoSEQ multiplex PCR, the TCRdb table keeps only in-frame clones and is missing some. Here the sample spans nearly 55,000 clones, just over 85% being singletons. Sequenced: peripheral blood. These receptors all come from a man in his 70s with active COVID-19. Both conserved end residues are trimmed from each CDR3. Only part of the rows carry a size: once, few, many, or a class if the clone is expanded.

v_gene	j_gene	abundance	CDR3aa
TRBV9	TRBJ1-1	-	ASSVGVGEAF
TRBV14	TRBJ1-1	-	ASTLGGQAGWTEAF
TRBV18	TRBJ2-3	-	ASSPLPGQGAGDTQY
TRBV29-1	TRBJ1-1	-	SVDRGNTEAF
TRBV6-1	TRBJ2-7	medium-sized	ASSEESSGGYEQY
TRBV7-9	TRBJ2-3	-	ASSLAEAGGTDTQY
TRBV4-3	TRBJ1-2	once	ASSQNAVQGSYGYT
TRBV18	TRBJ1-3	-	ASSSGSGNTIY
TRBV2	TRBJ1-1	-	ASKRTGGAANTEAF
TRBV7-6	TRBJ2-1	-	ASSLEQGVRNEQF
TRBV7-8	TRBJ2-2	-	ASAIRDSPNTGELF
TRBV15	TRBJ1-5	-	ATSGNSNQPQH
TRBV9	TRBJ1-2	-	ASSVAQGMRGYT
TRBV7-2	TRBJ1-6	-	AGTGGSNSPLH
TRBV6-5	TRBJ1-5	-	ASSSRQGLNQPQH
TRBV6-5	TRBJ1-1	-	ASSYATGLLNTEAF
TRBV5-1	TRBJ1-4	-	ASSLATGRVTNEKLF
TRBV9	TRBJ2-3	-	ASSEIQALTDTQY
TRBV5-6	TRBJ2-3	-	ASSLNSGLALTDTQY
TRBV6-5	TRBJ1-6	-	ASSYVGGLFPLH
TRBV15	TRBJ2-7	once	ATSSPAGLAGTYEQY
TRBV5-1	TRBJ2-2	-	ASSLDRGGAGELF